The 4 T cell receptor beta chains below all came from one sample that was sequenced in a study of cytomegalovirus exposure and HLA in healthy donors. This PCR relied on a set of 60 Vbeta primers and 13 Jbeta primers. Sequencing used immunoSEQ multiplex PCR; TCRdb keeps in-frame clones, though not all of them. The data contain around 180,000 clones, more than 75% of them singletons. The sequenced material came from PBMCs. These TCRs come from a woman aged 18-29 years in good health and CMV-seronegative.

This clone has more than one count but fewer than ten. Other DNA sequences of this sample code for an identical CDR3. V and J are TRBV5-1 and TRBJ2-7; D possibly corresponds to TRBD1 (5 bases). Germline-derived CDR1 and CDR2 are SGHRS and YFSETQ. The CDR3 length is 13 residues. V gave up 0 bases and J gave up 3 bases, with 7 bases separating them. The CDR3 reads CASSLGQLYEQYF. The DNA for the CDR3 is TGCGCCAGCAGCTTGGGACAGCTCTACGAGCAGTACTTC.

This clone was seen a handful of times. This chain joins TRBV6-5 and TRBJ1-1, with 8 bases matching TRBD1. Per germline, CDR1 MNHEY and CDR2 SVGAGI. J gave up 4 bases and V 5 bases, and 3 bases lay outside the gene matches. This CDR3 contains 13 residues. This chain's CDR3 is CASSQQGGTEAFF. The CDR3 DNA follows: TGTGCCAGCAGTCAACAGGGGGGCACTGAAGCTTTCTTT.

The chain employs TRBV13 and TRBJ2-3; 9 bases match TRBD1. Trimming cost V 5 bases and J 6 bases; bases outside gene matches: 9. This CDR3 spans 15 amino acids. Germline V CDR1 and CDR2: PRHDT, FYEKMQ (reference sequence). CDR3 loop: CASSEGQGGVDTQYF. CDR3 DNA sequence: TGTGCCAGCAGCGAGGGACAGGGAGGTGTGGATACGCAGTATTTT.

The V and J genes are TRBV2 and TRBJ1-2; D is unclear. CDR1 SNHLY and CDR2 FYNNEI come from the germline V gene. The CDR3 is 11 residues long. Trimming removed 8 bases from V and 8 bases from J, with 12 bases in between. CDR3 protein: CASYRGRGYTF. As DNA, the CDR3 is TGTGCCAGCTATCGGGGAAGGGGCTACACCTTC.